This entry concerns a single T cell receptor beta chain. The antigen is not known. The data stem from a study of cytomegalovirus exposure and HLA in healthy donors. Study-level information: Earlier sequencing of 150 million to 200 million T cells yielded 100 million to 140 million unique TCR beta sequences. Study findings and constraints: CMV serostatus stood as the only immune exposure information on hand. A later analysis showed TCR association rates differing by HLA locus, peaking at DRB1 and lowest at HLA-C.

It was with 60 Vbeta and 13 Jbeta primers that the PCR ran. Some clones are missing from TCRdb's copy, which holds only in-frame ones; the method was immunoSEQ multiplex PCR. Found here are around 80,000 clones, under 80% of them singletons; the top ten hold more than 8.5%. V was pared by 4 bases and J by 6 bases, with 12 bases between. The V gene's germline CDR1 is MDHEN and CDR2 SYDVKM. This CDR3 region has 14 residues. The chain links TRBV28 to TRBJ1-4; tentative D call: TRBD1 (5 bases). The clonotype was recovered from a man aged 35-49 years in good health and CMV-seropositive. The sequencing sample was made of PBMCs. This CDR3 is CASSYGGNDEKLFF. The CDR3, as DNA: TGTGCCAGCAGTTATGGGGGGAATGATGAAAAACTGTTTTTT.